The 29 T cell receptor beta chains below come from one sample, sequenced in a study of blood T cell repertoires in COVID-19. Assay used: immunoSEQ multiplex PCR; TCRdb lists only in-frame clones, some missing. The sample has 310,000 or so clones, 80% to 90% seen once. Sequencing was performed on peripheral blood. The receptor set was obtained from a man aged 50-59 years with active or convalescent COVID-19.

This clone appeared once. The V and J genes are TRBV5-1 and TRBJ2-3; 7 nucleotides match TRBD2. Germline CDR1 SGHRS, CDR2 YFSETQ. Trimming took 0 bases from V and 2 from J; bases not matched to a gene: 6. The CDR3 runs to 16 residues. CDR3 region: CASSLEASGHTDTQYF. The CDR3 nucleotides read TGCGCCAGCAGCTTGGAGGCTAGCGGACACACAGATACGCAGTATTTT. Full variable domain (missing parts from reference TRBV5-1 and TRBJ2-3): KAGVTQTPRYLIKTRGQQVTLSCSPISGHRSVSWYQQTPGQGLQFLFEYFSETQRNKGNFPGRFSGRQFSNSRSEMNVSTLELGDSALYLCASSLEASGHTDTQYFGPGTRLTVL.

CDR3 coding DNA: TGTGCCTGGAGCGGGGGGGCGTATAGCAATCAGCCCCAGCATTTT. Translation: CAWSGGAYSNQPQHF. The chain employs TRBV30 and TRBJ1-5; TRBD1 might be the D (6 bases). V was clipped by 3 bases and J by 0 bases, with 12 bases between them. The CDR3 is 15 residues long. Per germline, CDR1 GTSNPN and CDR2 SVGIG (reference sequence). Combining the CDR3 with reference TRBV30 and TRBJ1-5 gives the whole variable domain SQTIHQWPATLVQPVGSPLSLECTVEGTSNPNLYWYRQAAGRGLQLLFYSVGIGQISSEVPQNLSASRPQDRQFILSSKKLLLSDSGFYLCAWSGGAYSNQPQHFGDGTRLSIL.

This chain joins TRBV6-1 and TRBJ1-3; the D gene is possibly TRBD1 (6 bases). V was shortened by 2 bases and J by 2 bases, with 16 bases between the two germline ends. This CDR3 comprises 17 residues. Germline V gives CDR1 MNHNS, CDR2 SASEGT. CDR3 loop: CASSESYGTITGNTIYF. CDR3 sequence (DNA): TGTGCCAGCAGTGAATCCTACGGGACAATCACTGGAAACACCATATATTTT.

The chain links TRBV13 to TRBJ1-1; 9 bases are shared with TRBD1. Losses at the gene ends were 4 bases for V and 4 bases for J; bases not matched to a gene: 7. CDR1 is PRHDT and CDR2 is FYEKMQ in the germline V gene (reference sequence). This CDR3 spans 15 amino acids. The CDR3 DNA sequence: TGTGCCAGCAGCTCCTCCGAGACAGGGGGCACTGAAGCTTTCTTT. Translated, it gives CASSSSETGGTEAFF.

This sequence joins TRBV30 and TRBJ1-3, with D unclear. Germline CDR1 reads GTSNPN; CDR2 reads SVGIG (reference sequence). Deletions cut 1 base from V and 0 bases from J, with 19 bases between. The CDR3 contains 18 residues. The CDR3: CAWSAHMYSQSSGNTIYF. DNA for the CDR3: TGTGCCTGGAGTGCCCACATGTACAGTCAGAGCTCTGGAAACACCATATATTTT.

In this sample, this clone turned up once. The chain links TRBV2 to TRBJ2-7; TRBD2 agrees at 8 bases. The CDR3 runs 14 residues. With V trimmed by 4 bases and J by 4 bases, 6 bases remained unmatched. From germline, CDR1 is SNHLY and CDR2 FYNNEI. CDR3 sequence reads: CASSAASGPYEQYF. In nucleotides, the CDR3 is TGTGCCAGCAGTGCGGCTAGCGGGCCGTACGAGCAGTACTTC.

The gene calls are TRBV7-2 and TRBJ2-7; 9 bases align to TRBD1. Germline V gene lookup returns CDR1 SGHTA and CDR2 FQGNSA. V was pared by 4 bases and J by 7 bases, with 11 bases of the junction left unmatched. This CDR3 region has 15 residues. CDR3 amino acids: CASSSPGQGLWEQYF. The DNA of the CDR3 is TGTGCCAGCAGCTCTCCGGGACAGGGACTGTGGGAGCAGTACTTC.

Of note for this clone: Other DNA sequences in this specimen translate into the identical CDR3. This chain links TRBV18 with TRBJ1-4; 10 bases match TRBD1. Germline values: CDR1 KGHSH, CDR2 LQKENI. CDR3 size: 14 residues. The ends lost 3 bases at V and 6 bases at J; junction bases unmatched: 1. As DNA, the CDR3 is TGTGCCAGCTCACCCGGGACAGGGGATGAAAAACTGTTTTTT. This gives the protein CASSPGTGDEKLFF. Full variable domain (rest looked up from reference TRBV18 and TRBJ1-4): NAGVMQNPRHLVRRRGQEARLRCSPMKGHSHVYWYRQLPEEGLKFMVYLQKENIIDESGMPKERFSAEFPKEGPSILRIQQVVRGDSAAYFCASSPGTGDEKLFFGSGTQLSVL.

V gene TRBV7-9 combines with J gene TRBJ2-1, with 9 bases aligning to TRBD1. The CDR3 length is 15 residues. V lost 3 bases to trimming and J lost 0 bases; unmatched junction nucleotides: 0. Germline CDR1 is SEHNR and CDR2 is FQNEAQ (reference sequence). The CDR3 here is CASSLTGGSYNEQFF. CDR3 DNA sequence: TGTGCCAGCAGCTTGACAGGGGGCTCCTACAATGAGCAGTTCTTC.

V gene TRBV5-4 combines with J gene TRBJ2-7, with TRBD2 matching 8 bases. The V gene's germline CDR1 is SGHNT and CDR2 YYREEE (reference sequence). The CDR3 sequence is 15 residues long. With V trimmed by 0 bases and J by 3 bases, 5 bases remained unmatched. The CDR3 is CASSLGGSGVYEQYF. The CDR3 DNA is TGTGCCAGCAGCTTGGGTGGTAGCGGGGTCTACGAGCAGTACTTC.

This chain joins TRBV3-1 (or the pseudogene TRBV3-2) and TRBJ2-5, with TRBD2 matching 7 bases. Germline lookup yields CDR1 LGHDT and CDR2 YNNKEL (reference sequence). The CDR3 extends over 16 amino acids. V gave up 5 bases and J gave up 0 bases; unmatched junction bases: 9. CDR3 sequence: CASSGKGRVDQETQYF. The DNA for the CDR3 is TGTGCCAGCAGCGGTAAGGGGAGGGTAGACCAAGAGACCCAGTACTTC.

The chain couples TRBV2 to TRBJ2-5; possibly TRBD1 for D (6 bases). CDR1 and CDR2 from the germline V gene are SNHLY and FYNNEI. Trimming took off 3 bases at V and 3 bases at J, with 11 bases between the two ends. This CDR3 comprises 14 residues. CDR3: CASSDGRGKETQYF. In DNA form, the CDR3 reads TGTGCCAGCAGTGACGGCAGGGGTAAAGAGACCCAGTACTTC. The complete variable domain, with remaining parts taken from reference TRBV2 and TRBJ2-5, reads EPEVTQTPSHQVTQMGQEVILRCVPISNHLYFYWYRQILGQKVEFLVSFYNNEISEKSEIFDDQFSVERPDGSNFTLKIRSTKLEDSAMYFCASSDGRGKETQYFGPGTRLLVL.

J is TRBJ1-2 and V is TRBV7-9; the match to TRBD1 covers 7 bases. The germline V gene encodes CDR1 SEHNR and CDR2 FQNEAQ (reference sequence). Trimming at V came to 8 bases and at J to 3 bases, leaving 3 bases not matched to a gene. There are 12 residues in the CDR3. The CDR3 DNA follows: TGTGCCAGCGGCCAGGGGGACTATGGCTACACCTTC. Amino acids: CASGQGDYGYTF.

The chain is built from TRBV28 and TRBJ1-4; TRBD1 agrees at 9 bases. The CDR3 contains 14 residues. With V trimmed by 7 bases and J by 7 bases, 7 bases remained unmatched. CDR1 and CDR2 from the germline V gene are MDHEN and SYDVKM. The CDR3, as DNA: TGTGCCAGCAACGTACAGGGGGCGGGTGAAAAACTGTTTTTT. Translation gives CASNVQGAGEKLFF.

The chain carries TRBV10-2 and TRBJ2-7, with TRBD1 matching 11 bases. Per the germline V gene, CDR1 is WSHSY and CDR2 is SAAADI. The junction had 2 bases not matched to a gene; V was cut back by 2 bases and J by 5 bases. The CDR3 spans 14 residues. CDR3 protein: CASSEGTGGNEQYF. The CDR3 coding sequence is TGCGCCAGCAGTGAGGGGACAGGGGGTAACGAGCAGTACTTC.

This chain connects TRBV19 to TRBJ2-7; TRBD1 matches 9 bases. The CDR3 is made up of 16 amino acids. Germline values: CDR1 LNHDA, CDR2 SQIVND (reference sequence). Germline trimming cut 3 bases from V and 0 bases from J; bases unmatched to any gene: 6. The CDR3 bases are TGTGCCAGTAGTATTAGGACAGGGGCCTCCTCCTACGAGCAGTACTTC. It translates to CASSIRTGASSYEQYF.

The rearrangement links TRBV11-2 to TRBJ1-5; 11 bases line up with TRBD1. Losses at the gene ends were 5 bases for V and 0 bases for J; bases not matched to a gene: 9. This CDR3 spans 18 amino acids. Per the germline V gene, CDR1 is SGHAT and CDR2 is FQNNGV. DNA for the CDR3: TGTGCCAGCAGCCGCGGGACAGGGGGTTTTTATAGCAATCAGCCCCAGCATTTT. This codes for CASSRGTGGFYSNQPQHF.

CDR3 in DNA: TGTGCCAGCAGTTATGGGCAGCCCCAAGAGACCCAGTACTTC. Protein: CASSYGQPQETQYF. The chain links TRBV6-5 to TRBJ2-5; D call uncertain. V gave up 3 bases and J gave up 1 base, with 9 bases separating them. The CDR3 is made up of 14 amino acids. CDR1 and CDR2 (germline): MNHEY, SVGAGI.

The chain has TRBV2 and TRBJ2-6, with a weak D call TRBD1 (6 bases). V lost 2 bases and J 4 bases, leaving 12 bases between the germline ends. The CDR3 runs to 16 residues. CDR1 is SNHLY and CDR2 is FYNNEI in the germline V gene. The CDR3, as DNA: TGTGCCAGCAGTGAATTAGGGGGAGCAGGGGCCAACGTCCTGACTTTC. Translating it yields CASSELGGAGANVLTF.

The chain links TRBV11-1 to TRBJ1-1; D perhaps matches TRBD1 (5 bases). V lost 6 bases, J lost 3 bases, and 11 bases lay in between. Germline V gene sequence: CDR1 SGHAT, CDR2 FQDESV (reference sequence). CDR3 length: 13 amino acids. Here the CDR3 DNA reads TGTGCCAGCAGATACGACAGATACACTGAAGCTTTCTTT. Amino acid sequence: CASRYDRYTEAFF.

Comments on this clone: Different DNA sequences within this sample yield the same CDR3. CDR3 residues: CASSLQVNYGYTF. The CDR3 DNA sequence: TGTGCCAGCAGTTTACAGGTCAACTATGGCTACACCTTC. V usage is TRBV28 and J usage is TRBJ1-2, with no clear D. V dropped 2 bases and J dropped 2 bases, with 6 bases sitting between them. CDR3 length: 13 amino acids. Germline V gene lookup returns CDR1 MDHEN and CDR2 SYDVKM.

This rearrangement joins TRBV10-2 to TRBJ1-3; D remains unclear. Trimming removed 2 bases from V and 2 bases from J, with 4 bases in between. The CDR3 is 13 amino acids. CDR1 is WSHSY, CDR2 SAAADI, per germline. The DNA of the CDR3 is TGCGCCAGCAGTGAGGCAGCTGGAAACACCATATATTTT. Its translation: CASSEAAGNTIYF.

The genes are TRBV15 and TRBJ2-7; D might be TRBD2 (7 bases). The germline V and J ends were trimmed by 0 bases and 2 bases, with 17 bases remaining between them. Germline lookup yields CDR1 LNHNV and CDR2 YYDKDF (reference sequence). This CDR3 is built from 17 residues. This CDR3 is CATSRDLQGRVPYEQYF. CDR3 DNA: TGTGCCACCAGCAGAGATTTGCAGGGGAGGGTTCCCTACGAGCAGTACTTC.

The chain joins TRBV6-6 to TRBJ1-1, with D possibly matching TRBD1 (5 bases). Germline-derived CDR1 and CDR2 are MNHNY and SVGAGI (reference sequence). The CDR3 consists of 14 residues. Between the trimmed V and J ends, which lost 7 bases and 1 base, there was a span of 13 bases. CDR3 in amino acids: CASTLLGGNTEAFF. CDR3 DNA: TGTGCCAGCACCCTCCTGGGGGGGAACACTGAAGCTTTCTTT.

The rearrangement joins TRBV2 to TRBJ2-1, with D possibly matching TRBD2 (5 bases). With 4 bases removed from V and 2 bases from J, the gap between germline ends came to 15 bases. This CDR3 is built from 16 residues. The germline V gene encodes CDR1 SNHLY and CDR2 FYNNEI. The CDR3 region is CASSGSASQTYNEQFF. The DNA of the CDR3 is TGTGCCAGCAGTGGGTCCGCTAGCCAGACCTACAATGAGCAGTTCTTC.

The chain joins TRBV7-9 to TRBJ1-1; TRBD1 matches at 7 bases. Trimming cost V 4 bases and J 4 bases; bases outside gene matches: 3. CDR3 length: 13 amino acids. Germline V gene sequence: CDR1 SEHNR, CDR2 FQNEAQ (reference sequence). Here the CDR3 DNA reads TGTGCCAGCAGCTCTCCAGGGGGCACTGAAGCTTTCTTT. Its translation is CASSSPGGTEAFF. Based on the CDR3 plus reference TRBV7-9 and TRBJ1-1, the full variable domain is DTGVSQNPRHKITKRGQNVTFRCDPISEHNRLYWYRQTLGQGPEFLTYFQNEAQLEKSRLLSDRFSAERPKGSFSTLEIQRTEQGDSAMYLCASSSPGGTEAFFGQGTRLTVV.

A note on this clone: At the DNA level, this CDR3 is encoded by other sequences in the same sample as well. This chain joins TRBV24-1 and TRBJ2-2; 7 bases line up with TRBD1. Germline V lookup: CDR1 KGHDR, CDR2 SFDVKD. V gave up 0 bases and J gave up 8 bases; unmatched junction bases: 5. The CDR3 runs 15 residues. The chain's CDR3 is CATSDLGQETGELFF. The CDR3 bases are TGTGCCACCAGTGATTTGGGACAGGAGACTGGGGAGCTGTTTTTT.

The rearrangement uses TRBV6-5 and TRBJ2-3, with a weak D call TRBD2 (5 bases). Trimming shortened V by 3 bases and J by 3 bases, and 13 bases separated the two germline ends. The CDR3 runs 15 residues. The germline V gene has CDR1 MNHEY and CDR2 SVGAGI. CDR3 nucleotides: TGTGCCAGCAGTTATTACGGGGTTCTGACAGATACGCAGTATTTT. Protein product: CASSYYGVLTDTQYF.

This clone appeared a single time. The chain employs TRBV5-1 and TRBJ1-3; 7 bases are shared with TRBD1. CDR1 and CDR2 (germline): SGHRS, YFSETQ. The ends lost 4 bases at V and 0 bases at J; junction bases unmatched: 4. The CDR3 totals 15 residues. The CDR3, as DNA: TGCGCCAGCAGCGACGGGACAGACTCTGGAAACACCATATATTTT. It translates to CASSDGTDSGNTIYF.